The present T cell receptor beta chain was sequenced within a study of shared clonotypes between healthy human individuals. On the study more broadly: The cohort comprised a couple of women and a few men. Their ages spanned 18 to 49 years.

Overall study findings and caveats: Among donors, the sharing of clonotypes was expected to be influenced by sequencing depth. Clonotypes shared by all four sorted-subset donors had higher generation probabilities than non-shared clonotypes.

An assay was performed, and its level was deep. The data were produced by immunoSEQ multiplex PCR, yet TCRdb's version contains in-frame clones alone and is incomplete. This table holds hundreds of thousands of clones, around 74% found once. This clone appeared a single time. Its specificity is not known. Per germline, CDR1 PRHDT and CDR2 FYEKMQ (reference sequence). V lost 10 bases to trimming and J lost 0 bases; unmatched junction nucleotides: 8. There are 15 residues in the CDR3. The chain combines TRBV13 with TRBJ1-3, with 8 positions matching TRBD1. This receptor was identified in a woman in her 30s in good health. Sequenced material: memory CD4+ T cells sorted from blood. Described subset: CD45RA-negative fraction. The CDR3 coding sequence is TGTGCCATCTCACAGACAGGGGCCTCTGGAAACACCATATATTTT. Its protein is CAISQTGASGNTIYF.